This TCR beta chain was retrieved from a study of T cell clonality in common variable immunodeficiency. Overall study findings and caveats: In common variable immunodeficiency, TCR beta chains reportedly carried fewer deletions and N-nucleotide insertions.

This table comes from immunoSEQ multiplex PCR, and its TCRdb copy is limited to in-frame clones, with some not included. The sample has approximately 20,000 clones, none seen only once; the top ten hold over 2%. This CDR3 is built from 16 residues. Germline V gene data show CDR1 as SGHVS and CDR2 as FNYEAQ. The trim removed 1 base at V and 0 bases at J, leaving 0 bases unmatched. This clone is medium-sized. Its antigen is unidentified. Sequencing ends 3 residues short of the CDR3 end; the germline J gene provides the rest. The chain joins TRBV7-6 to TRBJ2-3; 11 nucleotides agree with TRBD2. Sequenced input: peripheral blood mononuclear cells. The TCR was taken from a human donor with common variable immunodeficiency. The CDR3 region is CASSLVAGGSTDTQYF. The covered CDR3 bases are TGTGCCAGCAGCTTAGTAGCGGGAGGGAGCACAGATACG.